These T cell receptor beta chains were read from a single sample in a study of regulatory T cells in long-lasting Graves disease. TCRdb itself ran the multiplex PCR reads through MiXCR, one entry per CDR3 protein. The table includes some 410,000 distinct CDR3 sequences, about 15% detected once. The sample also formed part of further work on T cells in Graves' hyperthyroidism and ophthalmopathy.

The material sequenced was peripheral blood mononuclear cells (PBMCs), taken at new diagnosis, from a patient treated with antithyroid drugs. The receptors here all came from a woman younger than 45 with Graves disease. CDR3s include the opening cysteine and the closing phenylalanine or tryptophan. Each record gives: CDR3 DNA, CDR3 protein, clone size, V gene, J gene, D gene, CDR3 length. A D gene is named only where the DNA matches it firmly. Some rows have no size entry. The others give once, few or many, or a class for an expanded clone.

CDR3 DNA: TGTGCCAGCACCCCGGACAGGCTGAACACTGAAGCTTTCTTT
CDR3 protein: CASTPDRLNTEAFF
clone size: many
V gene: TRBV5-6
J gene: TRBJ1-1
D gene: TRBD1
CDR3 length: 14

CDR3 DNA: TGTGCCAGCAGCCGGGGGAATCAGCCCCAGCATTTT
CDR3 protein: CASSRGNQPQHF
clone size: many
V gene: TRBV27
J gene: TRBJ1-5
D gene: .
CDR3 length: 12

CDR3 DNA: TGTGCCAGCAGCCCCGGGGGGCAAAGCACTGAAGCTTTCTTT
CDR3 protein: CASSPGGQSTEAFF
clone size: many
V gene: TRBV7-3
J gene: TRBJ1-1
D gene: .
CDR3 length: 14

CDR3 DNA: TGTGCCAGCAGAGAACCAGCGGGTGGGGCCAACGTCCTGACTTTC
CDR3 protein: CASREPAGGANVLTF
clone size: .
V gene: TRBV7-9
J gene: TRBJ2-6
D gene: .
CDR3 length: 15

CDR3 DNA: TGTGCCAGCAGCGAGGCGCGACTCACTGAAGCTTTCTTT
CDR3 protein: CASSEARLTEAFF
clone size: many
V gene: TRBV2
J gene: TRBJ1-1
D gene: .
CDR3 length: 13

CDR3 DNA: TGTGCCAGCATGCAAAATTCACCCCTCCACTTT
CDR3 protein: CASMQNSPLHF
clone size: many
V gene: TRBV11-2
J gene: TRBJ1-6
D gene: .
CDR3 length: 11

CDR3 DNA: TGTGCCAGCTCACCACGGGGAGAGGATAATGAAAAACTGTTTTTT
CDR3 protein: CASSPRGEDNEKLFF
clone size: few
V gene: TRBV18
J gene: TRBJ1-4
D gene: .
CDR3 length: 15

CDR3 DNA: TGTGCCAGCAGTACCGGGACCCAGAGCAAGACCCAGTACTTC
CDR3 protein: CASSTGTQSKTQYF
clone size: .
V gene: TRBV2
J gene: TRBJ2-5
D gene: .
CDR3 length: 14

CDR3 DNA: TGTGCCAGCAGTTACTCAACATGGGGGAATGAGCAGTTCTTC
CDR3 protein: CASSYSTWGNEQFF
clone size: many
V gene: TRBV6-5
J gene: TRBJ2-1
D gene: .
CDR3 length: 14

CDR3 DNA: TGTGCCAGCGGTATACCCGGGACTAGCGGCAATGAGCAGTTCTTC
CDR3 protein: CASGIPGTSGNEQFF
clone size: many
V gene: TRBV28
J gene: TRBJ2-1
D gene: TRBD2
CDR3 length: 15

CDR3 DNA: TGTGCCAGCTCACCAGCAGCGGGAGGAACCTACAATGAGCAGTTCTTC
CDR3 protein: CASSPAAGGTYNEQFF
clone size: many
V gene: TRBV18
J gene: TRBJ2-1
D gene: TRBD2
CDR3 length: 16

CDR3 DNA: TGTGCCAGCAGCCCCGACCGGGCAACTGAAGCTTTCTTT
CDR3 protein: CASSPDRATEAFF
clone size: .
V gene: TRBV19
J gene: TRBJ1-1
D gene: .
CDR3 length: 13

CDR3 DNA: TGCAGTGCTAGAGCCCGGCGGACTAACTACAATGAGCAGTTCTTC
CDR3 protein: CSARARRTNYNEQFF
clone size: many
V gene: TRBV20-1
J gene: TRBJ2-1
D gene: .
CDR3 length: 15

CDR3 DNA: TGTGCCAGCAGCTCAAATAGCGGAGCCTACGAGCAGTACTTC
CDR3 protein: CASSSNSGAYEQYF
clone size: .
V gene: TRBV7-9
J gene: TRBJ2-7
D gene: .
CDR3 length: 14

CDR3 DNA: TGTGCCAGCAGTGAAGGACTAGCCCTAAGTCACTACGAGCAGTACTTC
CDR3 protein: CASSEGLALSHYEQYF
clone size: many
V gene: TRBV6-1
J gene: TRBJ2-7
D gene: TRBD2
CDR3 length: 16

CDR3 DNA: TGTGCCAGCAGTTACGAGGGACCCGACCAGGGGGCATATACGCAGTATTTT
CDR3 protein: CASSYEGPDQGAYTQYF
clone size: many
V gene: TRBV6-2/TRBV6-3
J gene: TRBJ2-3
D gene: TRBD1
CDR3 length: 17

CDR3 DNA: TGTGCCAGCAGTTTTATGCCAGCGGGAGGGACTGAGCAGTTCTTC
CDR3 protein: CASSFMPAGGTEQFF
clone size: many
V gene: TRBV12-3/TRBV12-4
J gene: TRBJ2-1
D gene: TRBD2
CDR3 length: 15

CDR3 DNA: TGTGCCAGCAGCGCAGGGACTTTCCGGGAGGGAGCGTTCTACGAGCAGTACTTC
CDR3 protein: CASSAGTFREGAFYEQYF
clone size: few
V gene: TRBV7-9
J gene: TRBJ2-7
D gene: TRBD2
CDR3 length: 18

CDR3 DNA: TGTGCCAGCAGTTACCCTTGGGAGACCCAGTACTTC
CDR3 protein: CASSYPWETQYF
clone size: many
V gene: TRBV6-5
J gene: TRBJ2-5
D gene: .
CDR3 length: 12

CDR3 DNA: TGCGCCAGCAGCCAAGTGACCTGGGACGAGCAGTACTTC
CDR3 protein: CASSQVTWDEQYF
clone size: few
V gene: TRBV4-1
J gene: TRBJ2-7
D gene: .
CDR3 length: 13

CDR3 DNA: TGTGCCAGCAGTTGGTACCCACCAGGGGACAATCAGCCCCAGCATTTT
CDR3 protein: CASSWYPPGDNQPQHF
clone size: many
V gene: TRBV6-2/TRBV6-3
J gene: TRBJ1-5
D gene: .
CDR3 length: 16

CDR3 DNA: TGTGCCAGCAGTTACCTTCGGGGGCGGGGGGAAAAACTGTTTTTT
CDR3 protein: CASSYLRGRGEKLFF
clone size: many
V gene: TRBV6-2/TRBV6-3
J gene: TRBJ1-4
D gene: .
CDR3 length: 15

CDR3 DNA: TGCAGTGCTAGAGGGGGCCGGGACAGCGTGAAAGCTTTCTTT
CDR3 protein: CSARGGRDSVKAFF
clone size: .
V gene: TRBV20-1
J gene: TRBJ1-1
D gene: TRBD1
CDR3 length: 14

CDR3 DNA: TGTGCCAGCAGCAGGGGACAGGATAGGGAAAAACTGTTTTTT
CDR3 protein: CASSRGQDREKLFF
clone size: many
V gene: TRBV3-1
J gene: TRBJ1-4
D gene: TRBD1
CDR3 length: 14

CDR3 DNA: TGTGCCAGCAGCCCTGGACTAGCGGGGTACCAAGAGACCCAGTACTTC
CDR3 protein: CASSPGLAGYQETQYF
clone size: many
V gene: TRBV7-9
J gene: TRBJ2-5
D gene: TRBD2
CDR3 length: 16

CDR3 DNA: TGTGCCAGCAGTTTAGCGGTGGGTGTGAATGAGCAGTTCTTC
CDR3 protein: CASSLAVGVNEQFF
clone size: many
V gene: TRBV6-2/TRBV6-3
J gene: TRBJ2-1
D gene: .
CDR3 length: 14

CDR3 DNA: TGTGCCAGCAGCCAAGCTGGGGGTAGCTCCTATAGTTCACCCCTCCACTTT
CDR3 protein: CASSQAGGSSYSSPLHF
clone size: .
V gene: TRBV14
J gene: TRBJ1-6
D gene: .
CDR3 length: 17

CDR3 DNA: TGTGCCAGCAGCCCAGTGAGGGCAGGTCGCAATGAGCAGTTCTTC
CDR3 protein: CASSPVRAGRNEQFF
clone size: .
V gene: TRBV7-6
J gene: TRBJ2-1
D gene: .
CDR3 length: 15

CDR3 DNA: TGCGCCAGCAGCCAGGGGCCGGGCCGAGGTAACTATGGCTACACCTTC
CDR3 protein: CASSQGPGRGNYGYTF
clone size: few
V gene: TRBV4-1
J gene: TRBJ1-2
D gene: .
CDR3 length: 16

CDR3 DNA: TGTGCCAGCAGTTACTCAGCGAGCTCCTACAATGAGCAGTTCTTC
CDR3 protein: CASSYSASSYNEQFF
clone size: many
V gene: TRBV6-2/TRBV6-3
J gene: TRBJ2-1
D gene: .
CDR3 length: 15

CDR3 DNA: TGCGCCAGCAGCTCCGGGACAGGGGGTTTCTCTAGCGAGCAGTACTTC
CDR3 protein: CASSSGTGGFSSEQYF
clone size: .
V gene: TRBV5-1
J gene: TRBJ2-7
D gene: TRBD1
CDR3 length: 16

CDR3 DNA: TGCGCCAGCAGCTTGGTTGGGACAGTGAACACTGAAGCTTTCTTT
CDR3 protein: CASSLVGTVNTEAFF
clone size: .
V gene: TRBV5-5
J gene: TRBJ1-1
D gene: TRBD1
CDR3 length: 15

CDR3 DNA: TGTGCCATCAGTGACCTACGGGGGACTATTTCCTACAATGAGCAGTTCTTC
CDR3 protein: CAISDLRGTISYNEQFF
clone size: few
V gene: TRBV10-3
J gene: TRBJ2-1
D gene: TRBD2
CDR3 length: 17

CDR3 DNA: TGCGCCAGCAGCCTCGGGACTAGGCTCTCCTACGAGCAGTACTTC
CDR3 protein: CASSLGTRLSYEQYF
clone size: few
V gene: TRBV5-1
J gene: TRBJ2-7
D gene: TRBD2
CDR3 length: 15

CDR3 DNA: TGTGCCAGCAGCCAGGCGGGACTAGCGGGTTCCGGGGAGCTGTTTTTT
CDR3 protein: CASSQAGLAGSGELFF
clone size: few
V gene: TRBV14
J gene: TRBJ2-2
D gene: TRBD2
CDR3 length: 16

CDR3 DNA: TGTGCCAGCAGTTTAGAACTAGCGGGAGGAAGGACCGGGGAGCTGTTTTTT
CDR3 protein: CASSLELAGGRTGELFF
clone size: once
V gene: TRBV27
J gene: TRBJ2-2
D gene: TRBD2
CDR3 length: 17

CDR3 DNA: TGTGCCAGCAGCCGGACTAGCGGGATGGGGACGTTCCACGAGCAGTACTTC
CDR3 protein: CASSRTSGMGTFHEQYF
clone size: few
V gene: TRBV5-5
J gene: TRBJ2-7
D gene: TRBD2
CDR3 length: 17

CDR3 DNA: TGCAGTGCTAGAGGCGTAACGGCCTCCTACGAGCAGTACTTC
CDR3 protein: CSARGVTASYEQYF
clone size: many
V gene: TRBV20-1
J gene: TRBJ2-7
D gene: .
CDR3 length: 14

CDR3 DNA: TGTGCCAGTAAGGTCGGAGTGAACACTGAAGCTTTCTTT
CDR3 protein: CASKVGVNTEAFF
clone size: .
V gene: TRBV19
J gene: TRBJ1-1
D gene: .
CDR3 length: 13

CDR3 DNA: TGTGCCAGCAGCGACTCTCCAGGGGCCTACGAGCAGTACTTC
CDR3 protein: CASSDSPGAYEQYF
clone size: many
V gene: TRBV7-6
J gene: TRBJ2-7
D gene: .
CDR3 length: 14

CDR3 DNA: TGTGCCAGCAGCTTAAACTACGAGCAGTACTTC
CDR3 protein: CASSLNYEQYF
clone size: many
V gene: TRBV11-2
J gene: TRBJ2-7
D gene: .
CDR3 length: 11

CDR3 DNA: TGCGCCAGCAGCTTGGCTGGGGCAGAGGGCATTGAAGCCTTCTTT
CDR3 protein: CASSLAGAEGIEAFF
clone size: .
V gene: TRBV5-1
J gene: TRBJ1-1
D gene: .
CDR3 length: 15

CDR3 DNA: TGTGCCAGCAGTGAAGGACAGGGCCTTGAACTATTT
CDR3 protein: CASSEGQGLELF
clone size: many
V gene: TRBV2
J gene: TRBJ2-3
D gene: TRBD1
CDR3 length: 12

CDR3 DNA: TGTGCCAGTAGTACAATCGGGTGGGGATCCTACAATGAGCAGTTCTTC
CDR3 protein: CASSTIGWGSYNEQFF
clone size: .
V gene: TRBV19
J gene: TRBJ2-1
D gene: .
CDR3 length: 16